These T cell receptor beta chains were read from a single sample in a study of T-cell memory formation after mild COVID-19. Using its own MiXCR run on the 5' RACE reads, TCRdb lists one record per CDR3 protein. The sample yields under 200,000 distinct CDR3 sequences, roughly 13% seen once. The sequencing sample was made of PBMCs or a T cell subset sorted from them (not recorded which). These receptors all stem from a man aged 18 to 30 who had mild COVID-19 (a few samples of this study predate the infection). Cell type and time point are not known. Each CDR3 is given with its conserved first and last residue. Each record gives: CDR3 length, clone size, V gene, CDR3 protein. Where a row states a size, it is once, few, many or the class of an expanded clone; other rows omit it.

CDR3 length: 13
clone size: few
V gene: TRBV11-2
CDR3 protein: CASLQGNTGELFF

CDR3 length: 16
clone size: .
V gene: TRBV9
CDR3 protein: CASSLTSGTVSNEQFF

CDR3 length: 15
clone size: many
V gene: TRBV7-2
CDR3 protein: CASSLIKPPNSPLHF

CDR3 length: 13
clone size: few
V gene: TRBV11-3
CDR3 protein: CASSSRTGLEQFF

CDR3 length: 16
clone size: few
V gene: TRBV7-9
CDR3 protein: CASSLDGTLAAYEQYF

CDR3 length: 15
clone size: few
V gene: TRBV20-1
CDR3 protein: CSAGSPRQGADEQFF

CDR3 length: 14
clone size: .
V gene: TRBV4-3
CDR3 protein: CASSRWQNGETQYF

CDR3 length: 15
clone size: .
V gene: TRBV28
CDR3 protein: CASSLGGQTNYGYTF

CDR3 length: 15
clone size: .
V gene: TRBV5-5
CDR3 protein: CASSETGGLGYEQYF

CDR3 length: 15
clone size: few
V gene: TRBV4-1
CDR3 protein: CASSPRTGYTDTQYF

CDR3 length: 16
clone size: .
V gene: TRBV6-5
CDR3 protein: CASTRTGGANTGELFF

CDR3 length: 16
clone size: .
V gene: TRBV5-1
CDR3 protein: CASSFAGPGMNTEAFF

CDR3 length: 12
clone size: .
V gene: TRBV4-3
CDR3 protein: CASSQEGRGYTF

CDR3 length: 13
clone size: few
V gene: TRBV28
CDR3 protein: CASRGGAAGELFF

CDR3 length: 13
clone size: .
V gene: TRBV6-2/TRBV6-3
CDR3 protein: CASSTGTSYGYTF

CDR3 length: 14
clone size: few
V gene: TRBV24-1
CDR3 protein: CATSDPDRFNEQFF

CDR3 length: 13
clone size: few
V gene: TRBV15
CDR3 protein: CATSRDGGGIQYF

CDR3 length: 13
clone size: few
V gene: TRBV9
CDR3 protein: CASSIRPTDTQYF

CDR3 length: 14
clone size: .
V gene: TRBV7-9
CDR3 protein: CASSFETPANEQFF

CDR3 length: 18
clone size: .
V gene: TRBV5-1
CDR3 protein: CASSPRGGGATLQETQYF

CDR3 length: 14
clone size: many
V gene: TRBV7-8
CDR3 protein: CASSLSRAADTQYF

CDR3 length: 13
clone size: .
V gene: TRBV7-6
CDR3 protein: CASSHAGTGELFF

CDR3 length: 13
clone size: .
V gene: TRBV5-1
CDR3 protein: CASSDDAVTEAFF

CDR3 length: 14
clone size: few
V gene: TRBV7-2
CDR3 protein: CASTPTGALETQYF

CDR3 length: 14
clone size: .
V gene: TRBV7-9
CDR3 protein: CASSLRFGGHEQFF

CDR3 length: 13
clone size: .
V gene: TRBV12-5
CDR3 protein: CASGLNSNQPQHF

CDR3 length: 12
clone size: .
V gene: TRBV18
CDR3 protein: CASSPQDSPLHF

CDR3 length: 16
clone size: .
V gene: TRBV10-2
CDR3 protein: CASSESGDRSNYGYTF

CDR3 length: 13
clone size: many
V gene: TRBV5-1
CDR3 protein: CASSFQGRETQYF

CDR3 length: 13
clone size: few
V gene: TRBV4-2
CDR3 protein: CASSQDRGYEQYF

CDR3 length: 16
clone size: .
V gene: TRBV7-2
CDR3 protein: CASSLGQGYLNSPLHF

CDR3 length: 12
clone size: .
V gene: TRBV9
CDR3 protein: CASSVEADTQYF

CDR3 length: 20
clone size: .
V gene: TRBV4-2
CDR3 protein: CASSQDPFAGGPPGANVLTF

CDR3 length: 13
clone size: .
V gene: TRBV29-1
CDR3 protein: CSVERGQRTEAFF

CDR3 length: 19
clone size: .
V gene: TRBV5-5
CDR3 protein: CASTSLGLAGGPAYNEQFF

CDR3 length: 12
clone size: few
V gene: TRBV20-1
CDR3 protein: CSARVRGTEAFF

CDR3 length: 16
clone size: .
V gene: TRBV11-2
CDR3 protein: CASSHGDNWAKNIQYF

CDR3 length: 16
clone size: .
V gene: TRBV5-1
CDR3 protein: CASSLEGRTSTDTQYF

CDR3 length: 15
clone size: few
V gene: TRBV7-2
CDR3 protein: CASSFSGGVVYGYTF

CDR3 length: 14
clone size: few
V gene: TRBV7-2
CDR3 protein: CASSGDRIGSEAFF

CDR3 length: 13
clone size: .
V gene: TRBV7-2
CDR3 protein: CASSIAGAPEAFF

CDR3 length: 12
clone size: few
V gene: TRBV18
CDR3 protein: CASSPTPGELFF

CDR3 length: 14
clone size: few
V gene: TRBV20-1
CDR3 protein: CSTKGIGVNTEAFF

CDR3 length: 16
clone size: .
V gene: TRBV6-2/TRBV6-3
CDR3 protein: CASSSRSGTGNSPLHF

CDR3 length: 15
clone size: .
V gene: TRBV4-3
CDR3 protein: CASSQDAGVTDTQYF

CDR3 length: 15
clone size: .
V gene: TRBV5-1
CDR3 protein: CASSLARLAGEEQYF

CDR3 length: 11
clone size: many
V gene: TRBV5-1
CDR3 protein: CASSLADRQFF

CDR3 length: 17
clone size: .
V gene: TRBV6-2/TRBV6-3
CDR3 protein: CASISRGYQGENTEAFF

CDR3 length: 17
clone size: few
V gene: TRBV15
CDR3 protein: CATSPPGDYPTKDTQYF

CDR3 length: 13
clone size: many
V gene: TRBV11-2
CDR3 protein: CASSSGAKNIQYF

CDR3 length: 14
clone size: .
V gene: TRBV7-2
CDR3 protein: CASSLVGGGHEQYF

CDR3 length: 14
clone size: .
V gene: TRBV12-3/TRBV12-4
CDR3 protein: CASSSGTPHNEQFF

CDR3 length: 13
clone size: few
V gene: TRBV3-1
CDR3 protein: CASSQEGSYEQYF

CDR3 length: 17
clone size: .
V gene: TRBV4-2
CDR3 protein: CASSQARAQGANTEAFF

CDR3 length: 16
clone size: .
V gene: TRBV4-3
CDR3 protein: CASSQDMRGRTGGQFF

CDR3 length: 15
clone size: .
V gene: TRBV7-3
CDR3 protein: CASSRERGGWETQYF

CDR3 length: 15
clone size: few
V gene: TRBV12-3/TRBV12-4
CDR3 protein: CASSLYGAYNSPLHF